This T cell receptor (beta chain) is drawn from a study of CD8+ T cells in alopecia areata. RNA extraction was followed by reverse transcription into cDNA, which acted as the sequencing template. Here immunoSEQ multiplex PCR was the method, and the copy in TCRdb shows in-frame clones only, minus some. Among 200,000 to 250,000 clones, approximately 65% were seen once, and the ten largest hold roughly 1.2%. Treatment meaning: oral pan-JAK inhibitor, 5-10 mg twice daily. In alopecia areata patients, both lesional scalp punch biopsies and peripheral blood were collected. Study outcomes and limitations: For lesional scalp, especially alopecia totalis/universalis, clonality was higher than in normal scalp. There were many expanded lesional clones persisting in scalp and blood during tofacitinib. The study also sequences resident alphabeta T cells of normal skin in scalp samples.

This CDR3 is 17 amino acids long. V shed 1 base and J 7 bases; nucleotides not matched to a gene: 8. Germline V gene lookup returns CDR1 LGHNA and CDR2 YSLEER. The sample holds many counts of this clone. What it binds is unknown. The TCR was taken from a human donor with alopecia areata. The input for sequencing was CD4+ T cells sorted from blood, taken around week 46, from a patient treated with tofacitinib. The chain carries TRBV4-3 and TRBJ2-1, with 12 nucleotides matching TRBD2. CDR3 sequence: CASSQGLTSGGGNEQFF. DNA of the CDR3: TGCGCCAGCAGCCAAGGCTTGACTAGCGGGGGTGGGAATGAGCAGTTCTTC.